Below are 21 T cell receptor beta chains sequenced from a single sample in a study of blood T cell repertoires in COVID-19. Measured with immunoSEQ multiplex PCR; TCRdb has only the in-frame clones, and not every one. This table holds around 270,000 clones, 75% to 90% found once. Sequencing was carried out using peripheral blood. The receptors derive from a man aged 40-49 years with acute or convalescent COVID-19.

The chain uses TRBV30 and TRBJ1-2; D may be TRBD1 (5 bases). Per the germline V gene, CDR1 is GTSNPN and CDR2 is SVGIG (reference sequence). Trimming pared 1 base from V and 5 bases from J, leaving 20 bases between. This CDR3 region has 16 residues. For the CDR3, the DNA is TGTGCCTGGAGTGCCCGAGGGGCGGGGGGATCTTATGGCTACACCTTC. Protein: CAWSARGAGGSYGYTF.

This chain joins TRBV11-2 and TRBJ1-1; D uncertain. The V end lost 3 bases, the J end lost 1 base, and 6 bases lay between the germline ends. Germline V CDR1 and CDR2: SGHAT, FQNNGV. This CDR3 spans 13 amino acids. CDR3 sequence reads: CASSFTRNTEAFF. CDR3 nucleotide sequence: TGTGCCAGCAGCTTTACACGGAACACTGAAGCTTTCTTT.

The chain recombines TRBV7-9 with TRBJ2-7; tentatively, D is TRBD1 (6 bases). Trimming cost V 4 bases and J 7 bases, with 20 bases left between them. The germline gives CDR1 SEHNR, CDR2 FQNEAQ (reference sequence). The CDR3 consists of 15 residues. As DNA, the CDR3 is TGTGCCAGCAGCTCTCCCACCCGGACAGAGTGGGAGCAGTACTTC. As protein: CASSSPTRTEWEQYF. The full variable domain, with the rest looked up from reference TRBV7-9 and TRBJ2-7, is DTGVSQNPRHKITKRGQNVTFRCDPISEHNRLYWYRQTLGQGPEFLTYFQNEAQLEKSRLLSDRFSAERPKGSFSTLEIQRTEQGDSAMYLCASSSPTRTEWEQYFGPGTRLTVT.

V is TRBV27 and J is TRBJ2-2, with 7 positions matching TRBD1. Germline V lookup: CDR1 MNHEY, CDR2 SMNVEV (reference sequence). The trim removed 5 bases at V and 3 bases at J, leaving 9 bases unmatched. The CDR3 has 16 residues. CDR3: CASSPRQGIDTGELFF. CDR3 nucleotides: TGTGCCAGCAGTCCCCGACAGGGAATTGACACCGGGGAGCTGTTTTTT.

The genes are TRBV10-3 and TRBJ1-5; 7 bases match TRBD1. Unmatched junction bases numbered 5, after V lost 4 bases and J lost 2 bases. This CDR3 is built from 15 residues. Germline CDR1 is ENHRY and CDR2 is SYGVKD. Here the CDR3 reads CAISGGDSGNQPQHF. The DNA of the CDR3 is TGTGCCATCAGTGGGGGGGACAGCGGCAATCAGCCCCAGCATTTT.

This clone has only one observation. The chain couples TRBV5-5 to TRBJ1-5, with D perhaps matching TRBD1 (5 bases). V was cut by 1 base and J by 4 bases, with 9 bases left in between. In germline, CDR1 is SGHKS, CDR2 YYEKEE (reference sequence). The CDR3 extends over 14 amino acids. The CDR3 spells CASSLNGGNQPQHF. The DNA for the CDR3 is TGTGCCAGCAGCTTGAACGGGGGAAATCAGCCCCAGCATTTT.

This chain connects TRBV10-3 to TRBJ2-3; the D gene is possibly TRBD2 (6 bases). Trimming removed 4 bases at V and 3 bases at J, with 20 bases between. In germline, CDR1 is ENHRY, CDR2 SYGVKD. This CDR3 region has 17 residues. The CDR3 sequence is CAISVGTGTPQTDTQYF. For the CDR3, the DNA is TGTGCCATCAGTGTTGGGACCGGGACTCCCCAAACAGATACGCAGTATTTT.

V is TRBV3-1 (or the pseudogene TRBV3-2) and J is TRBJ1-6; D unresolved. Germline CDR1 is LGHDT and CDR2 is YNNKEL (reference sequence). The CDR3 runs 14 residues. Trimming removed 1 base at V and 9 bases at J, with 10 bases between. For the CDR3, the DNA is TGTGCCAGCAGCCAAGTAGACCGCGGTTCACCCCTCCACTTT. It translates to CASSQVDRGSPLHF.

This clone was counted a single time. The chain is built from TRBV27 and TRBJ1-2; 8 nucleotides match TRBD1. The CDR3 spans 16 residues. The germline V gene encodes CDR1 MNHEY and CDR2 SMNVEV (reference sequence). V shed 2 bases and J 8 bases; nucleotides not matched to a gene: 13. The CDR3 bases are TGTGCCAGCAGTTTAATCGGACAGGGCCCATCGCGGGGCTACACCTTC. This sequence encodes CASSLIGQGPSRGYTF.

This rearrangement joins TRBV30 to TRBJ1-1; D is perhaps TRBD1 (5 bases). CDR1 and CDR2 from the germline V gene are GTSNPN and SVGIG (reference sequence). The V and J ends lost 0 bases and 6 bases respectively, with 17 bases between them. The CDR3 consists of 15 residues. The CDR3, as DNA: TGTGCCTGGAGTGTACTGGTTTTTGGGGCCTCTGAAGCTTTCTTT. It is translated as CAWSVLVFGASEAFF.

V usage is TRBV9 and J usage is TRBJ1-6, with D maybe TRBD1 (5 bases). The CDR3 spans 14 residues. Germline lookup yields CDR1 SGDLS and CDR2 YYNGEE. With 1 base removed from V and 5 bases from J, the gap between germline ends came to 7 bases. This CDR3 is CASSVQGDNSPLHF. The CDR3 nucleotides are TGTGCCAGCAGCGTACAGGGTGATAATTCACCCCTCCACTTT.

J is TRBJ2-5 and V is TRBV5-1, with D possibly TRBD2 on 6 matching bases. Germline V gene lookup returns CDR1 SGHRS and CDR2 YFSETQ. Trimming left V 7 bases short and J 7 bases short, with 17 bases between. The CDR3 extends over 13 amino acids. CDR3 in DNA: TGCGCCAGCCGGGGGACGACTCGAAGGACCCAGTACTTC. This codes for CASRGTTRRTQYF.

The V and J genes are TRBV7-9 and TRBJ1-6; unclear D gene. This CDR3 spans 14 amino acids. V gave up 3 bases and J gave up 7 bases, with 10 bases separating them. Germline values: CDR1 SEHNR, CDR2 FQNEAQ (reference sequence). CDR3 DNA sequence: TGTGCCAGCAGCTTCAACAACCCAAATTCACCCCTCCACTTT. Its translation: CASSFNNPNSPLHF. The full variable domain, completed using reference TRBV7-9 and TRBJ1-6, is DTGVSQNPRHKITKRGQNVTFRCDPISEHNRLYWYRQTLGQGPEFLTYFQNEAQLEKSRLLSDRFSAERPKGSFSTLEIQRTEQGDSAMYLCASSFNNPNSPLHFGNGTRLTVT.

The CDR3 loop is CAIRGQPANVLTF. Written as DNA, the CDR3 is TGTGCCATCAGAGGACAACCGGCCAACGTCCTGACTTTC. This rearrangement joins TRBV10-3 to TRBJ2-6; D is possibly TRBD1 (5 bases). This CDR3 comprises 13 residues. The germline CDR1 and CDR2 sequences are ENHRY and SYGVKD. V lost 6 bases, J lost 6 bases, and 9 bases lay in between.

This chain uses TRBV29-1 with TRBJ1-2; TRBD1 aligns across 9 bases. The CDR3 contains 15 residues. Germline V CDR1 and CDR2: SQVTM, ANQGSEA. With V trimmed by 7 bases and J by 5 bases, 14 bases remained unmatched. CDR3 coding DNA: TGCAGCGCCCCCGATCCGGGACAGGGTAATTATGGCTACACCTTC. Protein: CSAPDPGQGNYGYTF. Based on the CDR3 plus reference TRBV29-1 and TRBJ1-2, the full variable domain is SAVISQKPSRDICQRGTSLTIQCQVDSQVTMMFWYRQQPGQSLTLIATANQGSEATYESGFVIDKFPISRPNLTFSTLTVSNMSPEDSSIYLCSAPDPGQGNYGYTFGSGTRLTVV.

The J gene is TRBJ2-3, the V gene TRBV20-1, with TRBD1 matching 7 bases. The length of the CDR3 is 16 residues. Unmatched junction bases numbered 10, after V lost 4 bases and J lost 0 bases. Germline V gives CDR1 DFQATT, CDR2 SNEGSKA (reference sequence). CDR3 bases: TGCAGTGCTACTGATCGCCGGACAGGTAGCACAGATACGCAGTATTTT. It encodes CSATDRRTGSTDTQYF.

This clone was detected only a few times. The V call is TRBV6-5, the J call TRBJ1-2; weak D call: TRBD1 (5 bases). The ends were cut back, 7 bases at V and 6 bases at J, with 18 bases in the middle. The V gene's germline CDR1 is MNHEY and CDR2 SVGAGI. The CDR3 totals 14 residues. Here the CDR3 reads CASIRLGGGDGYTF. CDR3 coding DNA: TGTGCCAGCATCCGGCTCGGTGGAGGGGATGGCTACACCTTC.

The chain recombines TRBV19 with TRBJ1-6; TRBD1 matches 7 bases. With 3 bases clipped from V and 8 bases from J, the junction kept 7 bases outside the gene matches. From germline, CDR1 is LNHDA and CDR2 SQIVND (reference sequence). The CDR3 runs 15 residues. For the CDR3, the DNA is TGTGCCAGTAGTATGAGAGGGGGCGGCGATTCACCCCTCCACTTT. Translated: CASSMRGGGDSPLHF. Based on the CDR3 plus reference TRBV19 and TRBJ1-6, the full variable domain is DGGITQSPKYLFRKEGQNVTLSCEQNLNHDAMYWYRQDPGQGLRLIYYSQIVNDFQKGDIAEGYSVSREKKESFPLTVTSAQKNPTAFYLCASSMRGGGDSPLHFGNGTRLTVT.

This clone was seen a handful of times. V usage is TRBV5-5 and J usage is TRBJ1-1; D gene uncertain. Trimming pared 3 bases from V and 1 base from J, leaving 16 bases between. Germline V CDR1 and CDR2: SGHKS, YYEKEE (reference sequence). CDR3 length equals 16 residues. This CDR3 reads CASSSAGWAPNTEAFF. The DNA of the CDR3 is TGTGCCAGCAGCTCCGCGGGATGGGCCCCGAACACTGAAGCTTTCTTT.

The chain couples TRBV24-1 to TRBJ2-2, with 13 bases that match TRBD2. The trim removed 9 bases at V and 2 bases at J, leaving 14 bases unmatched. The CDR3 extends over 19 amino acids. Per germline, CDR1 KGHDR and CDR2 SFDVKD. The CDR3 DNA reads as TGTGCCACCGCCGGGGGGGGACTAGCGGGGCGAAGTAACACCGGGGAGCTGTTTTTT. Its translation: CATAGGGLAGRSNTGELFF.

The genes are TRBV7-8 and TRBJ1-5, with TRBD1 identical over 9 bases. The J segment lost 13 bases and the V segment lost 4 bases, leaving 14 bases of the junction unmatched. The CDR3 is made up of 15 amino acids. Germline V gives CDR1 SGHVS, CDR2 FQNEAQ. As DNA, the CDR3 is TGTGCCAGCAGCTCCCCGGGACAGGGACGACAATCGCAGCATTTT. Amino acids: CASSSPGQGRQSQHF.